Shown below are 16 T cell receptor beta chains from a single sample sequenced in a study of cytomegalovirus exposure and HLA in healthy donors. Primers: 60 Vbeta forward and 13 Jbeta reverse. Assay used: immunoSEQ multiplex PCR; TCRdb lists only in-frame clones, some missing. This repertoire shows 150,000 to 200,000 clones, over 75% found once; its top ten account for about 1%. Input material: PBMCs. These receptors were taken from a woman in her fifties or sixties in good health and CMV-seropositive.

This sequence joins TRBV28 and TRBJ1-5; TRBD1 matches at 10 bases. Germline loops: CDR1 MDHEN, CDR2 SYDVKM. The CDR3 has 14 amino acids. Trimming removed 5 bases from V and 9 bases from J; junction bases left unmatched: 7. The CDR3 reads CASSMGQGYPPQHF. CDR3 DNA sequence: TGTGCCAGCAGTATGGGACAGGGGTATCCGCCCCAGCATTTT.

The V call is TRBV7-2, the J call TRBJ2-5; perhaps TRBD1 as D (7 bases). Germline V gene lookup returns CDR1 SGHTA and CDR2 FQGNSA. The CDR3 contains 16 residues. The germline V and J ends were trimmed by 5 bases and 4 bases, with 20 bases remaining between them. This CDR3 reads CASSTMTGRMAETQYF. In DNA, the CDR3 is TGTGCCAGCAGCACCATGACAGGGAGGATGGCAGAGACCCAGTACTTC.

J is TRBJ2-3 and V is TRBV5-1; perhaps TRBD2 as D (6 bases). Germline lookup yields CDR1 SGHRS and CDR2 YFSETQ. V was clipped by 4 bases and J by 6 bases, with 21 bases between them. There are 16 residues in the CDR3. The CDR3 DNA reads as TGCGCCAGCAGCCCGGAAGGTAGCGGCCGGTGGGATACGCAGTATTTT. Protein sequence: CASSPEGSGRWDTQYF. Full variable domain (rest looked up from reference TRBV5-1 and TRBJ2-3): KAGVTQTPRYLIKTRGQQVTLSCSPISGHRSVSWYQQTPGQGLQFLFEYFSETQRNKGNFPGRFSGRQFSNSRSEMNVSTLELGDSALYLCASSPEGSGRWDTQYFGPGTRLTVL.

V usage is TRBV19 and J usage is TRBJ1-3, with D possibly matching TRBD1 (5 bases). V was shortened by 5 bases and J by 1 base, with 12 bases between the two germline ends. The CDR3 spans 15 residues. The germline V gene encodes CDR1 LNHDA and CDR2 SQIVND (reference sequence). For the CDR3, the DNA is TGTGCCAGTAGTCGGGACGGGGGGTCTGGAAACACCATATATTTT. It translates to CASSRDGGSGNTIYF. Variable domain in full (rest from reference TRBV19 and TRBJ1-3): DGGITQSPKYLFRKEGQNVTLSCEQNLNHDAMYWYRQDPGQGLRLIYYSQIVNDFQKGDIAEGYSVSREKKESFPLTVTSAQKNPTAFYLCASSRDGGSGNTIYFGEGSWLTVV.

V is TRBV2 and J is TRBJ2-7, with D perhaps matching TRBD1 (6 bases). V dropped 9 bases and J dropped 2 bases, with 14 bases sitting between them. Germline CDR1 and CDR2: SNHLY and FYNNEI. The CDR3 has 13 residues. The CDR3 nucleotides are TGTGCCAGTTCCGGGACATACGCCTACGAGCAGTACTTC. This sequence encodes CASSGTYAYEQYF. Based on the CDR3 plus reference TRBV2 and TRBJ2-7, the full variable domain is EPEVTQTPSHQVTQMGQEVILRCVPISNHLYFYWYRQILGQKVEFLVSFYNNEISEKSEIFDDQFSVERPDGSNFTLKIRSTKLEDSAMYFCASSGTYAYEQYFGPGTRLTVT.

This clone has more than one count but fewer than ten. This chain connects TRBV2 to TRBJ2-5; 14 positions match TRBD2. CDR1 and CDR2 from the germline V gene are SNHLY and FYNNEI. The CDR3 runs to 16 residues. V dropped 2 bases and J dropped 5; count of bases not matched to a gene: 4. In nucleotides, the CDR3 is TGTGCCAGCAGTGAACCGGGACTAGCGGGGGAGGAGACCCAGTACTTC. It encodes CASSEPGLAGEETQYF.

The sample holds a few counts of this clone. The chain employs TRBV19 and TRBJ2-1; 12 positions agree with TRBD2. The CDR3 is 15 amino acids. Germline V CDR1 and CDR2: LNHDA, SQIVND (reference sequence). Unmatched junction bases numbered 2, after V lost 4 bases and J lost 4 bases. CDR3 region: CASSTTSGGYNEQFF. In nucleotides, the CDR3 is TGTGCCAGTAGTACGACTAGCGGGGGATACAATGAGCAGTTCTTC.

The chain combines TRBV28 with TRBJ2-5, with 10 bases fitting TRBD1. The CDR3 has 18 residues. Germline V gene sequence: CDR1 MDHEN, CDR2 SYDVKM. V was pared by 5 bases and J by 4 bases, with 16 bases of the junction left unmatched. DNA for the CDR3: TGTGCCAGCAGTGCTATAAAGAGGACAGGGGGACGGAGAGAGACCCAGTACTTC. This encodes CASSAIKRTGGRRETQYF.

The chain couples TRBV30 to TRBJ1-1, with TRBD1 identical over 7 bases. Germline V CDR1 and CDR2: GTSNPN, SVGIG (reference sequence). The CDR3 sequence is 13 residues long. The V gene end was trimmed by 5 bases and the J gene end by 3 bases; junction bases not matched to a gene: 6. DNA of the CDR3: TGTGCCTGGGCCTGGCAGGGGGACACTGAAGCTTTCTTT. Its translation: CAWAWQGDTEAFF.

The J gene is TRBJ1-5, the V gene TRBV6-5; 9 bases align to TRBD1. After removal of 6 bases from V and 6 bases from J, the junction contained 6 bases not matched to a gene. The CDR3 has 14 residues. The germline gives CDR1 MNHEY, CDR2 SVGAGI. DNA of the CDR3: TGTGCCAGCAGGGCCGGGACAGGGTTTCAGCCCCAGCATTTT. Encoded protein: CASRAGTGFQPQHF.

This rearrangement joins TRBV7-2 to TRBJ1-5; a possible D gene is TRBD1 (5 bases). V dropped 5 bases and J dropped 6 bases, with 14 bases sitting between them. There are 14 residues in the CDR3. Per germline, CDR1 SGHTA and CDR2 FQGNSA. CDR3 sequence (DNA): TGTGCCAGCAGCCGATCCGCGGGGGGTCAGCCCCAGCATTTT. As protein: CASSRSAGGQPQHF.

The chain carries TRBV10-1 and TRBJ1-5; D is possibly TRBD1 (6 bases). This CDR3 region has 13 residues. The V gene's germline CDR1 is WNHNN and CDR2 SYGVQD (reference sequence). The germline V and J ends were trimmed by 5 bases and 5 bases, with 10 bases remaining between them. The CDR3 DNA is TGCGCCAGCAGTATCAACAGGGATCAGCCCCAGCATTTT. As protein: CASSINRDQPQHF.

The rearrangement uses TRBV5-8 and TRBJ1-4, with D unresolved. Germline CDR1 reads SGHTS; CDR2 reads YDEGEE. Trimming cost V 5 bases and J 5 bases, with 13 bases left between them. CDR3 size: 14 residues. For the CDR3, the DNA is TGTGCCAGCAGTCGACTACAGACCAATGAAAAACTGTTTTTT. Translating it yields CASSRLQTNEKLFF.

The J gene is TRBJ1-5, the V gene TRBV4-1; D is ambiguous. The V gene's germline CDR1 is MGHRA and CDR2 YSYEKL. Trimming took off 0 bases at V and 6 bases at J, with 12 bases between the two ends. The CDR3 runs 15 residues. DNA of the CDR3: TGCGCCAGCAGCCAAGATGGAGGGTACCTTCAGCCCCAGCATTTT. This sequence encodes CASSQDGGYLQPQHF.

The genes are TRBV27 and TRBJ2-7; no reliable D call. The CDR3 is made up of 13 amino acids. Trimming cost V 6 bases and J 0 bases, with 9 bases left between them. The germline V gene encodes CDR1 MNHEY and CDR2 SMNVEV (reference sequence). The CDR3 sequence: CASRRFSSYEQYF. The CDR3 coding sequence is TGTGCCAGCAGGCGGTTCAGCTCCTACGAGCAGTACTTC.

The chain recombines TRBV9 with TRBJ2-7, with TRBD2 as a possible D gene (5 bases). Germline loops: CDR1 SGDLS, CDR2 YYNGEE. V lost 7 bases and J lost 2, with 16 bases in between. CDR3 length: 14 residues. The CDR3 here is CASGKLGTPYEQYF. DNA of the CDR3: TGTGCCAGCGGTAAACTAGGCACTCCCTACGAGCAGTACTTC.